These 13 T cell receptor beta chains share one sample of origin, sequenced in a study of blood T cell repertoires in COVID-19 (dated by TCRdb to the early 2020s). Library generation was performed with the immunoSEQ multiplex PCR assay. Imported from immuneACCESS, the table was reduced by TCRdb to in-frame sequences with V and J called. These copies leave out some clones; in studies compared against another copy, an unresolved V gene accounts for under half, and the cause of the remainder is not known. This sample lists about 140,000 clones; approximately 83% were detected once. The ten largest account for under 5% of the sample. The source material was peripheral blood. These receptors were obtained from a woman in her fifties or sixties with acute or convalescent COVID-19.

The chain has TRBV5-1 and TRBJ1-1; possible D gene TRBD1, 5 bases. Germline CDR1 and CDR2: SGHRS and YFSETQ. This CDR3 comprises 12 residues. Trimming removed 2 bases at V and 4 bases at J, with 6 bases between. CDR3 nucleotide sequence: TGCGCCAGCAGCTTCGGGGGCACTGAAGCTTTCTTT. Translation: CASSFGGTEAFF.

The chain uses TRBV7-9 and TRBJ1-1; D might be TRBD1 (5 bases). Germline V lookup: CDR1 SEHNR, CDR2 FQNEAQ (reference sequence). The V gene lost 5 bases and the J gene lost 5 bases, with 27 bases spanning the gap. The CDR3 extends over 18 amino acids. The CDR3 DNA sequence: TGTGCCAGCAGCAGAGGGAGGTTGACAGTACTGTGGAAAACTGAAGCTTTCTTT. Translated, it gives CASSRGRLTVLWKTEAFF.

The chain is built from TRBV19 and TRBJ2-2; TRBD1 agrees at 9 bases. Germline V CDR1 and CDR2: LNHDA, SQIVND (reference sequence). The CDR3 has 15 amino acids. V gave up 6 bases and J gave up 4 bases; unmatched junction bases: 6. As DNA, the CDR3 is TGTGCCAGTAGCAGGGACAGGGTAGGCACCGGGGAGCTGTTTTTT. Translating it yields CASSRDRVGTGELFF.

The chain carries TRBV5-5 and TRBJ2-3; 12 bases align to TRBD1. The CDR3 consists of 14 residues. After removal of 0 bases from V and 14 bases from J, the junction contained 7 bases not matched to a gene. Germline CDR1 is SGHKS and CDR2 is YYEKEE (reference sequence). The CDR3 here is CASSLALMGQGAYF. In nucleotides, the CDR3 is TGTGCCAGCAGCTTGGCGCTTATGGGACAGGGGGCGTATTTT.

This rearrangement joins TRBV11-1 to TRBJ2-1, with TRBD1 matching 9 bases. The CDR3 length is 16 residues. The J segment lost 6 bases and the V segment lost 2 bases, leaving 8 bases of the junction unmatched. CDR1 and CDR2 from the germline V gene are SGHAT and FQDESV (reference sequence). In DNA form, the CDR3 reads TGTGCCAGCAGCTTATCGGTCCGGACAGGGGTCAATGAGCAGTTCTTC. Protein product: CASSLSVRTGVNEQFF.

The chain uses TRBV10-2 and TRBJ1-1; the D gene is possibly TRBD1 (5 bases). CDR3 length: 12 residues. The germline V and J ends were trimmed by 2 bases and 10 bases, with 11 bases remaining between them. Germline CDR1 WSHSY, CDR2 SAAADI. The CDR3 region is CASSERQFVAFF. CDR3 nucleotides: TGCGCCAGCAGTGAGAGACAGTTTGTAGCTTTCTTT.

This sequence joins TRBV10-2 and TRBJ1-1; D may be TRBD1 (5 bases). Trimming pared 8 bases from V and 2 bases from J, leaving 12 bases between. The CDR3 is made up of 13 amino acids. Germline CDR1 and CDR2: WSHSY and SAAADI. CDR3 loop: CASFRGGNTEAFF. The CDR3 region has the DNA TGCGCCAGCTTCCGGGGGGGAAACACTGAAGCTTTCTTT.

On this clone: An end of the junction differs from the germline gene, which may be a read error. This chain connects TRBV7-6 to TRBJ2-7, with TRBD2 matching 14 bases. Germline loops: CDR1 SGHVS, CDR2 FNYEAQ. The CDR3 is 13 residues long. The DNA of the CDR3 is TGTGCCAGCAGCCCCCCGGGACTAGCGGGGGCACACTTC. Translation: CASSPPGLAGAHF.

In this sample, this clone turned up once. The DNA for the CDR3 is TGTGCCAGCAGCCTCGTAGCGGGAGTTTCCAATGAGCAGTTCTTC. This codes for CASSLVAGVSNEQFF. The J gene is TRBJ2-1, the V gene TRBV9, with 9 bases matching TRBD2. CDR3 size: 15 residues. From germline, CDR1 is SGDLS and CDR2 YYNGEE. After removal of 4 bases from V and 6 bases from J, the junction contained 8 bases not matched to a gene.

V gene TRBV29-1 combines with J gene TRBJ2-7; no clear D gene. Germline assignment: CDR1 SQVTM and CDR2 ANQGSEA. Trimming left V 3 bases short and J 0 bases short, with 12 bases between. CDR3 length: 14 residues. CDR3: CSVEAERSSYEQYF. The CDR3 coding sequence is TGCAGCGTTGAGGCGGAACGGAGCTCCTACGAGCAGTACTTC.

This clone was observed a few times. This chain connects TRBV5-5 to TRBJ2-7; the D gene is possibly TRBD2 (5 bases). There are 13 residues in the CDR3. CDR1 SGHKS and CDR2 YYEKEE come from the germline V gene (reference sequence). The germline V and J ends were trimmed by 0 bases and 6 bases, with 10 bases remaining between them. The CDR3 DNA reads as TGTGCCAGCAGCTTGGGGAGAGGGTTCGAGCAGTACTTC. Encoded protein: CASSLGRGFEQYF.

This clone was recorded once. V and J are TRBV5-8 and TRBJ1-4; TRBD1 might be the D (5 bases). This CDR3 has 16 amino acids. V was trimmed by 3 bases and J by 8 bases, leaving 20 bases between them. Germline V gene data show CDR1 as SGHTS and CDR2 as YDEGEE. The CDR3, as DNA: TGTGCCAGCAGCTCGGAGGGGTTGGAGGGCCGAGAAAAACTGTTTTTT. Amino acids: CASSSEGLEGREKLFF.

V gene TRBV5-4 combines with J gene TRBJ2-1, with TRBD2 matching over 8 bases. The V gene end was trimmed by 4 bases and the J gene end by 6 bases; junction bases not matched to a gene: 6. Germline V gives CDR1 SGHNT, CDR2 YYREEE (reference sequence). The CDR3 length is 14 residues. The CDR3 reads CASSPGLVSNEQFF. The CDR3 region has the DNA TGTGCCAGCAGCCCGGGACTAGTATCCAATGAGCAGTTCTTC.